This T cell receptor beta chain was found in a study of T-cell reconstitution after alpha-beta-depleted transplantation in children. Study conclusions and caveats: Several hundred rapidly expanded clones from non-depleted graft cells reportedly supplied alpha-beta T cells about two months post-transplant. It was surviving recipient T cells and thymic progenitors that gave some patients high TCRbeta diversity at day 60. Diversity and T-cell counts at one year after transplant derived mostly from new T cells.

Unique molecular identifiers were incorporated when the TCRbeta library was constructed. Using its own MiXCR run on the PCR reads, TCRdb lists one record per CDR3 protein. This sample carries 200,000 to 250,000 distinct CDR3 sequences, roughly 10% of them seen once, and the ten largest clones take 25% to 30%. At least ten counts were recorded for this clonotype. No antigen is known for it. The CDR3 is made up of 14 amino acids. The V and J ends lost 2 bases and 2 bases respectively, with 10 bases between them. The chain combines TRBV12-3 or TRBV12-4 with TRBJ2-7; no clear D. The source of this sequence is a child under two years old with acute myeloid leukemia, due to receive a stem cell transplant. The specimen comprised PBMCs, sampled before TCRalphabeta/CD19-depleted stem cell transplant. The CDR3 DNA follows: TGTGCCAGCAGTTTAATGGACCGTACCTACGAGCAGTACTTC. It codes for CASSLMDRTYEQYF.